The rows below give T cell receptor beta chains drawn from one sample of a study of shared clonotypes between healthy human individuals. Produced via immunoSEQ multiplex PCR; TCRdb's table is partial and in-frame only. The sample contains 600,000 or so clones, 85% to 95% of which appear only once. Sequences were obtained from naive CD8+ T cells sorted from blood. These receptors came from a woman in her 30s in good health. Each CDR3 is given with its conserved first and last residue. D genes are given only for firm matches. For some rows the clone size is stated as once, few or many, or as a class when expanded; others skip it.

d_call j_call v_call clone_size cdr3_nt cdr3_aa
TRBD1 TRBJ2-1 TRBV29-1 . TGCAGCGTTTGGGGGACAGATTACAATGAGCAGTTCTTC CSVWGTDYNEQFF
. TRBJ2-7 TRBV28 . TGTGCCAGCAAGAGGGGGTATAGCTCCTACGAGCAGTACTTC CASKRGYSSYEQYF
TRBD2 TRBJ2-7 TRBV13 . TGTGCCAGCAGCTCCCAGACTAGCCTTTCCTCCTACGAGCAGTACTTC CASSSQTSLSSYEQYF
TRBD2 TRBJ2-7 TRBV27 . TGTGCCAGCAGTTCCTCAGCGGGAGGAGGCGAGCAGTACTTC CASSSSAGGGEQYF
TRBD1 TRBJ1-1 TRBV7-8 . TGTGCCAGCACCCATGTACAGGGGGAGACTGAAGCTTTCTTT CASTHVQGETEAFF
TRBD1 TRBJ1-1 TRBV14 . TGTGCCAGCAGCCCACCCTTTAGGACAGGGAAGACTGAAGCTTTCTTT CASSPPFRTGKTEAFF
. TRBJ1-5 TRBV28 few TGTGCCAGCAGTTCGGGGGGGCCGCAGCCCCAGCATTTT CASSSGGPQPQHF
TRBD1 TRBJ2-3 TRBV27 . TGTGCCAGCAGCCCCGGGACAGCTACGCAGTATTTT CASSPGTATQYF
. TRBJ2-5 TRBV5-6 . TGTGCCAGCAGCTTGGGACTCCAGGAGAAGACCCAGTACTTC CASSLGLQEKTQYF
. TRBJ1-1 TRBV27 . TGTGCCAGCAGTCCAGTGGTCTACAAAACTGAAGCTTTCTTT CASSPVVYKTEAFF
. TRBJ2-6 TRBV28 . TGTGCCAGCAGTCTCGGGGTCCTCGCTGGGGCCAACGTCCTGACTTTC CASSLGVLAGANVLTF
. TRBJ2-7 TRBV29-1 . TGCAGCGTTGAAGGTGGAGGGTCCTACGAGCAGTACTTC CSVEGGGSYEQYF
. TRBJ2-7 TRBV18 . TGTGCCAGCTCCCCTAGCCGCGGGACAGAAACCTACGAGCAGTACTTC CASSPSRGTETYEQYF
TRBD2 TRBJ2-7 TRBV4-2 . TGTGCCAGCAGCCAAGAAGGTCTAGCGGGAGTTAGCTCCCACGAGCAGTACTTC CASSQEGLAGVSSHEQYF
. TRBJ2-7 TRBV28 . TGTGCCAGCAGTTTTAGTCGGCAGGGACTTTCCTACGAGCAGTACTTC CASSFSRQGLSYEQYF
TRBD2 TRBJ2-7 TRBV4-2 . TGTGCCAGCAGCCAAGAGGTGGCGGGAGGGCCCTACGAGCAGTACTTC CASSQEVAGGPYEQYF
. TRBJ2-7 TRBV11-2 . TGTGCCAGCAGCCCACGAGGTTTGCGGCACGGCTACGAGCAGTACTTC CASSPRGLRHGYEQYF
TRBD2 TRBJ2-7 TRBV9 . TGTGCCAGCAGCGTAGGGGGACTATCCTACGAGCAGTACTTC CASSVGGLSYEQYF
. TRBJ2-7 TRBV19 . TGTGCCAGTAGTATCTCTAGTAGCTACGAGCAGTACTTC CASSISSSYEQYF
. TRBJ2-7 TRBV15 . TGTGCCACCAGACGGGACATAGCCTACGAGCAGTACTTC CATRRDIAYEQYF
TRBD1 TRBJ2-7 TRBV27 . TGTGCCAGCAGCCCCGGGACAGGGCCCTACGAGCAGTACTTC CASSPGTGPYEQYF
. TRBJ2-7 TRBV4-2 . TGTGCCAGCAGCCTATCCTCGGACCTAGCGTACGAGCAGTACTTC CASSLSSDLAYEQYF
. TRBJ2-7 TRBV27 . TGTGCCAGCGGCTCCGGGACCCGGGACGAGCAGTACTTC CASGSGTRDEQYF
. TRBJ2-2 TRBV29-1 . TGCAGCGTTGAAGCGGGAGATGTCACCGGGGAGCTGTTTTTT CSVEAGDVTGELFF
. TRBJ1-1 TRBV5-1 once TGCGCCAGCAGCTTGGCCGGGGTACCAGGCGGCACTGAAGCTTTCTTT CASSLAGVPGGTEAFF
. TRBJ2-1 TRBV5-4 few TGTGCCAGCAGCTCTATCGATGAGCAGTTCTTC CASSSIDEQFF
TRBD1 TRBJ1-2 TRBV2 . TGTGCCAGCAGTGAGCGGACAGGGTTTGGCTACACCTTC CASSERTGFGYTF
TRBD2 TRBJ2-7 TRBV7-9 . TGTGCCAGCAGCTTAGAACTAGCGGGAGGCGAGCAGTACTTC CASSLELAGGEQYF
TRBD2 TRBJ2-1 TRBV4-1 once TGCGCCAGCAGCCAAAGGAGCGGGAGGTTGGATGAGCAGTTCTTC CASSQRSGRLDEQFF
TRBD1 TRBJ2-7 TRBV11-2 . TGTGCCAGCAGCTGGGACAGTTGGGAGCAGTACTTC CASSWDSWEQYF
TRBD1 TRBJ1-1 TRBV2 once TGTGCCAGCAGGGTAGGACAGGGGGCAGCCACTGAAGCTTTCTTT CASRVGQGAATEAFF
TRBD2 TRBJ2-2 TRBV27 . TGTGCCAGCAAACCCTTCGTCCCTAGCGGGACCACCGGGGAGCTGTTTTTT CASKPFVPSGTTGELFF
. TRBJ1-2 TRBV21-1 . TGTGCCAGCAGCAAAGCGGTTTATGGCTACACCTTC CASSKAVYGYTF
. TRBJ2-1 TRBV6-5 . TGTGCCAGCAGAAACGTCATGTCTCGCAATGAGCAGTTCTTC CASRNVMSRNEQFF
. TRBJ1-2 TRBV11-2 . TGTGCCAGCAGCTTCCCCCGTGGTGGGGGCGACTATGGCTACACCTTC CASSFPRGGGDYGYTF
. TRBJ2-7 TRBV28 once TGTGCCAGCAGTTTGGCACAAATCTCCTACGAGCAGTACTTC CASSLAQISYEQYF
. TRBJ2-7 TRBV2 . TGTGCCAGCACGGGAGCGCGGCGGGACGAGCAGTACTTC CASTGARRDEQYF
TRBD1 TRBJ2-2 TRBV27 . TGTGCCAGCACCCCGGACAGGGGGGGCACCGGGGAGCTGTTTTTT CASTPDRGGTGELFF
. TRBJ2-1 TRBV7-9 . TGTGCCAGCGGTGGAAGCCAGGGGCAGTTCTTC CASGGSQGQFF
. TRBJ1-2 TRBV28 . TGTGCCAGCAGCAAAACAGGTTTCTATGGCTACACCTTC CASSKTGFYGYTF
. TRBJ2-7 TRBV9 . TGTGCCAGCAGCGTTTCCAGCGACACCTCCTACGAGCAGTACTTC CASSVSSDTSYEQYF
. TRBJ2-7 TRBV10-2 . TGCGCCAGCGCGGGGAGACAGCCGAAGTCCTGGATCCCCCGTTTTAACTCCTACGAGCAGTACTTC CASAGRQPKSWIPRFNSYEQYF
. TRBJ2-3 TRBV10-1 . TGCGCCAGCAGTAACCAGGGCCCTAGCACAGATACGCAGTATTTT CASSNQGPSTDTQYF
. TRBJ2-7 TRBV10-3 . TGTGCCATCAGTGAAGCCAGTCGGTACTACGAGCAGTACTTC CAISEASRYYEQYF
TRBD2 TRBJ2-2 TRBV7-9 . TGTGCCAGCAGCTTAAAAGCGGGGGCGAACACCGGGGAGCTGTTTTTT CASSLKAGANTGELFF
. TRBJ2-7 TRBV2 . TGTGCCAGCAGAGATCCGGGCGACTACGAGCAGTACTTC CASRDPGDYEQYF